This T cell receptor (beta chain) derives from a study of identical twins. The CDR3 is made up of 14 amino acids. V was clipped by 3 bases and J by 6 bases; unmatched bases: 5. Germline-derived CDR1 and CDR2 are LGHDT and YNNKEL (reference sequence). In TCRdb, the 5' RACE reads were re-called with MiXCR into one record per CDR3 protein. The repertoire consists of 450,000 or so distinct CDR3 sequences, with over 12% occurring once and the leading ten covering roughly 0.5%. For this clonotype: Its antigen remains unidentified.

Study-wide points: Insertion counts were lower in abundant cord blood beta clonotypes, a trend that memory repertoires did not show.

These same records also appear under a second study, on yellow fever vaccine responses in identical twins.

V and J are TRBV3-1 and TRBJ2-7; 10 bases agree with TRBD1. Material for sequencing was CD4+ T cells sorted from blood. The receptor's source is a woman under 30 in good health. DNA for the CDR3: TGTGCCAGCAGCCAGCCCGGGACAGGGGTCGAGCAGTACTTC. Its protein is CASSQPGTGVEQYF.